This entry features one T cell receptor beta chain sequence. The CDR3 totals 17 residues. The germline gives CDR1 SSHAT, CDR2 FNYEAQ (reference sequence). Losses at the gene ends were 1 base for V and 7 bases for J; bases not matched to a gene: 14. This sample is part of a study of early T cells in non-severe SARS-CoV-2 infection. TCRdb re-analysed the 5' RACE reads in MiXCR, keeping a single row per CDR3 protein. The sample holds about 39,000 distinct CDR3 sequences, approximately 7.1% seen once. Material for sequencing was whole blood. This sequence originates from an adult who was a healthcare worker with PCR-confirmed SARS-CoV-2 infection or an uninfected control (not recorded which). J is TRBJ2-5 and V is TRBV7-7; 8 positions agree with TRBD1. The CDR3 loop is CASSLGWGRGLEGTQYF. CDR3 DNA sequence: TGTGCCAGCAGCTTAGGTTGGGGCAGGGGGCTTGAAGGGACCCAGTACTTC.